This T cell receptor beta chain was found in a study of T cell responses to AZD1222 COVID-19 vaccine. This CDR3 has 13 residues. CDR1 is MNHEY, CDR2 SVGAGI, per germline. Trimming removed 7 bases from V and 7 bases from J, with 16 bases in between. On this clone itself: Its antigen is not identified.

Measured with immunoSEQ multiplex PCR; TCRdb has only the in-frame clones, and not every one. The data hold around 160,000 clones, with 92% observed a single time. Points from the study as a whole: Once two AZD1222 doses were given, Spike-specific TCR breadth and depth went up.

This clonotype originated in an adult who received the AZD1222 COVID-19 vaccine. The V gene is TRBV6-5, the J gene TRBJ1-1; D not certain. Source: peripheral blood, taken 28 days after the second AZD1222 dose. CDR3 loop: CASTKFGVDEAFF. In nucleotides, the CDR3 is TGTGCCAGCACGAAGTTTGGGGTTGATGAAGCTTTCTTT.